These 11 T cell receptor beta chains came from one sample sequenced in a study of vaccination effects on CD4 cells after COVID-19. Which antigens these TCRs recognize remains unknown. TCRdb keeps only in-frame clones here, not all; method: immunoSEQ multiplex PCR. Here the sample spans about 45,000 clones, around 70% being singletons. Antigen-specific CD4+ T cells were expanded (with viral peptide pools) by the ViraFEST assay ahead of sequencing. At the end of roughly 9 days of culture, CD4+ T cells were isolated. The person was diagnosed with PCR-confirmed SARS-CoV-2 infection between March and December 2020. Specimen: CD4+ T cells from PBMCs cultured with a peptide pool, collected before COVID-19 vaccination. The receptors were gathered from a human donor who had a prior SARS-CoV-2 infection.

This clone was seen a few times. The chain has TRBV5-1 and TRBJ2-4; D call uncertain. Between the trimmed V and J ends, which lost 0 bases and 2 bases, there was a span of 6 bases. The CDR3 consists of 14 residues. Germline values: CDR1 SGHRS, CDR2 YFSETQ. The CDR3 DNA is TGCGCCAGCAGCTTGGTAGGGACCAAAAACATTCAGTACTTC. Amino acid sequence: CASSLVGTKNIQYF.

This chain connects TRBV4-1 to TRBJ2-7; 7 positions match TRBD2. This CDR3 spans 17 amino acids. The germline V gene has CDR1 MGHRA and CDR2 YSYEKL. The V gene end was trimmed by 2 bases and the J gene end by 3 bases; junction bases not matched to a gene: 13. The DNA for the CDR3 is TGCGCCAGCAGCCAATCCCCGGTTGGGGGACTATTCTACGAGCAGTACTTC. Amino acid sequence: CASSQSPVGGLFYEQYF.

This clone turned up a few times. The J gene is TRBJ2-7, the V gene TRBV27; the match to TRBD2 covers 10 bases. The ends lost 1 base at V and 4 bases at J; junction bases unmatched: 7. CDR3 size: 16 residues. CDR1 is MNHEY, CDR2 SMNVEV, per germline (reference sequence). The CDR3 DNA is TGTGCCAGCAGTTTATTGGCTAGCGGGAGTGGATACGAGCAGTACTTC. This encodes CASSLLASGSGYEQYF.

This clone has only one observation. The chain employs TRBV7-8 and TRBJ2-2; 10 bases agree with TRBD2. This CDR3 spans 21 amino acids. Trimming at V came to 5 bases and at J to 7 bases, leaving 25 bases not matched to a gene. Germline V CDR1 and CDR2: SGHVS, FQNEAQ. The CDR3 DNA reads as TGTGCCAGCAGCCCCGAATCCCATCCTAGCGGGAGCGGAGCTTCTAGCGGGGAGCTGTTTTTT. Its protein is CASSPESHPSGSGASSGELFF.

The CDR3 DNA follows: TGCGCCAGCAGCCAATCCTGGGCAGGCGATCAGCCCCAGCATTTT. It encodes CASSQSWAGDQPQHF. This chain links TRBV4-3 with TRBJ1-5; D ambiguous. The CDR3 is 15 residues long. The V gene lost 2 bases and the J gene lost 5 bases, with 13 bases spanning the gap. The germline V gene encodes CDR1 LGHNA and CDR2 YSLEER.

The CDR3 sequence: CASRVSNSPLHF. The DNA for the CDR3 is TGTGCCAGCAGGGTCAGTAATTCACCCCTCCACTTT. The V call is TRBV2, the J call TRBJ1-6; D ambiguous. CDR3 size: 12 residues. Trimming took off 6 bases at V and 6 bases at J, with 6 bases between the two ends. Germline V lookup: CDR1 SNHLY, CDR2 FYNNEI.

The chain recombines TRBV4-2 with TRBJ2-5, with a possible D match to TRBD1 (6 bases). V lost 1 base and J 1 base, leaving 7 bases between the germline ends. Looked up from germline, CDR1 is LGHNA and CDR2 is YNFKEQ. The CDR3 covers 14 residues. As DNA, the CDR3 is TGTGCCAGCAGCCAAGCACAGGGCCAAGAGACCCAGTACTTC. Translated, it gives CASSQAQGQETQYF.

This clone showed up just a few times. This chain connects TRBV6-6 to TRBJ2-1; 7 bases are a match to TRBD2. The CDR3 length is 11 residues. Trimming removed 6 bases from V and 11 bases from J; junction bases left unmatched: 4. Germline assignment: CDR1 MNHNY and CDR2 SVGAGI (reference sequence). The CDR3 sequence is CASSPGTKQFF. The CDR3 DNA sequence: TGTGCCAGCAGCCCCGGGACTAAGCAGTTCTTC.

The chain uses TRBV20-1 and TRBJ2-7; possibly TRBD2 for D (6 bases). The CDR3 is made up of 13 amino acids. The V end lost 3 bases, the J end lost 0 bases, and 9 bases lay between the germline ends. CDR1 is DFQATT, CDR2 SNEGSKA, per germline (reference sequence). For the CDR3, the DNA is TGCAGTGCTAGTCCCGGGGGCTCCTACGAGCAGTACTTC. Protein product: CSASPGGSYEQYF.

The chain joins TRBV4-1 to TRBJ2-3; D tentatively fits TRBD1 or TRBD2 (5 bases each). With 3 bases removed from V and 1 base from J, the gap between germline ends came to 11 bases. CDR3 length: 15 amino acids. Germline V lookup: CDR1 MGHRA, CDR2 YSYEKL. This CDR3 reads CASSQDRGRTDTQYF. The CDR3 region has the DNA TGCGCCAGCAGCCAGGACCGGGGCCGCACAGATACGCAGTATTTT.

The chain recombines TRBV7-2 with TRBJ1-3; no firm D call. Germline V gives CDR1 SGHTA, CDR2 FQGNSA. The V gene lost 0 bases and the J gene lost 2 bases, with 14 bases spanning the gap. The CDR3 has 17 amino acids. The CDR3 DNA is TGTGCCAGCAGCTTAGCGATCAATTGGCAGGCTGGAAACACCATATATTTT. Its protein is CASSLAINWQAGNTIYF.